The next 20 T cell receptor beta chains were all read from a single sample in a study of blood T cell repertoires in COVID-19. TCRdb keeps only in-frame clones here, not all; method: immunoSEQ multiplex PCR. The sample yields roughly 260,000 clones, 86% seen once. The material sequenced was PBMCs or T cells enriched from blood (not recorded which). The receptors shown here come from a woman aged 18-30 years who had recovered from COVID-19.

This chain links TRBV18 with TRBJ1-3; the D gene is possibly TRBD1 (5 bases). The length of the CDR3 is 17 residues. V was pared by 3 bases and J by 0 bases, with 15 bases between. CDR1 and CDR2 (germline): KGHSH, LQKENI. CDR3 sequence: CASSPLDTFHSGNTIYF. CDR3 nucleotide sequence: TGTGCCAGCTCACCCCTGGACACCTTTCACTCTGGAAACACCATATATTTT.

This clone was detected only once. The V gene is TRBV7-2, the J gene TRBJ2-7; TRBD2 agrees at 12 bases. Germline CDR1 is SGHTA and CDR2 is FQGNSA. J was trimmed by 4 bases and V by 5 bases; bases with no gene match: 15. The CDR3 length is 18 residues. The CDR3: CASSLQGGLAGGLYEQYF. CDR3 in DNA: TGTGCCAGCAGCCTACAAGGCGGGCTAGCGGGGGGGCTATACGAGCAGTACTTC.

Only one count was recorded for this clone. This chain joins TRBV25-1 and TRBJ1-2, with TRBD1 as a possible D gene (5 bases). V gave up 2 bases and J gave up 3 bases, with 7 bases separating them. This CDR3 has 13 amino acids. Germline CDR1 is MGHDK and CDR2 is SYGVNS. The CDR3 DNA sequence: TGTGCCAGCAGTGAACAGGGCTACTATGGCTACACCTTC. This codes for CASSEQGYYGYTF.

This clone was found once. The chain carries TRBV27 and TRBJ2-1; D is perhaps TRBD2 (5 bases). Deletions cut 8 bases from V and 8 bases from J, with 22 bases between. Germline assignment: CDR1 MNHEY and CDR2 SMNVEV (reference sequence). The length of the CDR3 is 15 residues. In nucleotides, the CDR3 is TGTGCCAGCGGAGGCTCAGGACCCGACTGGGATGAGCAGTTCTTC. Translating gives CASGGSGPDWDEQFF.

The chain couples TRBV2 to TRBJ2-3; 8 bases map to TRBD2. CDR3 length equals 16 residues. J gave up 2 bases and V 2 bases, and 6 bases lay outside the gene matches. Per the germline V gene, CDR1 is SNHLY and CDR2 is FYNNEI. Here the CDR3 DNA reads TGTGCCAGCAGTGAAAGGGGTAGCGGGGACACAGATACGCAGTATTTT. It yields the protein CASSERGSGDTDTQYF.

This chain joins TRBV3-1 (or the pseudogene TRBV3-2) and TRBJ2-7; 7 nucleotides line up with TRBD1. The V segment lost 3 bases and the J segment 3 bases; nucleotides outside the gene matches: 5. Germline CDR1 LGHDT, CDR2 YNNKEL (reference sequence). There are 14 residues in the CDR3. CDR3 coding DNA: TGTGCCAGCAGCCAGTTCCGGGACAGCTACGAGCAGTACTTC. The encoded protein is CASSQFRDSYEQYF.

On this clone: Other DNA sequences in this specimen translate into the identical CDR3. V gene TRBV4-3 combines with J gene TRBJ2-7, with D possibly TRBD1 on 6 matching bases. Germline V gives CDR1 LGHNA, CDR2 YSLEER. Deletions cut 0 bases from V and 4 bases from J, with 10 bases between. This CDR3 contains 14 residues. The CDR3 region has the DNA TGCGCCAGCAGCCAAGACCGAACAGGGTACGAGCAGTACTTC. Translation: CASSQDRTGYEQYF.

The chain joins TRBV30 to TRBJ1-2, with 8 bases that match TRBD1. Per the germline V gene, CDR1 is GTSNPN and CDR2 is SVGIG (reference sequence). The CDR3 extends over 13 amino acids. Trimming cost V 7 bases and J 5 bases; bases outside gene matches: 9. CDR3 nucleotide sequence: TGTGCCTTCGAGCATCGACAGGGGTATGGCTACACCTTC. Amino acid sequence: CAFEHRQGYGYTF. Together with reference TRBV30 and TRBJ1-2, the CDR3 gives the full variable domain: SQTIHQWPATLVQPVGSPLSLECTVEGTSNPNLYWYRQAAGRGLQLLFYSVGIGQISSEVPQNLSASRPQDRQFILSSKKLLLSDSGFYLCAFEHRQGYGYTFGSGTRLTVV.

This chain links TRBV29-1 with TRBJ1-1; D may be TRBD1 (6 bases). CDR3 length: 12 residues. V was shortened by 4 bases and J by 5 bases, with 11 bases between the two germline ends. Germline V CDR1 and CDR2: SQVTM, ANQGSEA. CDR3 residues: CSVVGGRTEAFF. Written as DNA, the CDR3 is TGCAGCGTTGTCGGGGGGCGGACTGAAGCTTTCTTT.

V is TRBV10-2 and J is TRBJ1-5, with 7 positions matching TRBD1. Germline V gene lookup returns CDR1 WSHSY and CDR2 SAAADI. CDR3 size: 15 residues. V shed 5 bases, J shed 4 bases, and the junction held 8 bases outside the gene matches. CDR3 region: CASSRQGDGNQPQHF. CDR3 in DNA: TGCGCCAGCAGTAGACAGGGTGATGGGAATCAGCCCCAGCATTTT.

The chain recombines TRBV5-1 with TRBJ2-1; D remains ambiguous. This CDR3 contains 15 residues. Looked up from germline, CDR1 is SGHRS and CDR2 is YFSETQ. Trimming removed 4 bases at V and 0 bases at J, with 11 bases between. CDR3 loop: CASSMGSGSYNEQFF. For the CDR3, the DNA is TGCGCCAGCAGCATGGGGTCGGGCTCCTACAATGAGCAGTTCTTC.

The chain links TRBV6-1 to TRBJ2-5; 7 positions match TRBD1. V shed 5 bases, J shed 4 bases, and the junction held 7 bases outside the gene matches. This CDR3 comprises 14 residues. Germline V gene sequence: CDR1 MNHNS, CDR2 SASEGT. CDR3 sequence: CASSTGQERETQYF. The CDR3 DNA reads TGTGCCAGCAGTACCGGACAGGAGCGAGAGACCCAGTACTTC.

V and J are TRBV2 and TRBJ2-1; possible D gene TRBD1, 5 bases. The germline gives CDR1 SNHLY, CDR2 FYNNEI. The CDR3 is made up of 14 amino acids. V shed 0 bases and J shed 6 bases, with 9 bases lying between them. This CDR3 is CASSEALRGNEQFF. DNA for the CDR3: TGTGCCAGCAGTGAAGCGCTAAGGGGCAATGAGCAGTTCTTC.

The chain employs TRBV5-1 and TRBJ1-1; D remains unclear. The CDR3 runs to 16 residues. Germline lookup yields CDR1 SGHRS and CDR2 YFSETQ. Trimming pared 0 bases from V and 0 bases from J, leaving 12 bases between. The CDR3 sequence: CASSLEAGSMNTEAFF. The CDR3 DNA is TGCGCCAGCAGCTTGGAGGCAGGTAGTATGAACACTGAAGCTTTCTTT.

The V gene is TRBV7-2, the J gene TRBJ2-7; D call uncertain. CDR1 SGHTA and CDR2 FQGNSA come from the germline V gene. CDR3 size: 13 residues. Trimming left V 4 bases short and J 5 bases short, with 12 bases between. The CDR3, as DNA: TGTGCCAGCAGCTCCCCCACTATACACGAGCAGTACTTC. As protein: CASSSPTIHEQYF.

The chain employs TRBV7-2 and TRBJ2-3, with 9 bases that match TRBD2. This CDR3 comprises 18 residues. The germline gives CDR1 SGHTA, CDR2 FQGNSA. With V trimmed by 2 bases and J by 0 bases, 9 bases remained unmatched. CDR3 amino acids: CASSLRAGTSGSTDTQYF. CDR3 DNA: TGTGCCAGCAGCTTAAGAGCCGGAACTAGCGGGAGCACAGATACGCAGTATTTT.

V is TRBV28 and J is TRBJ1-5; D gene unclear. The V end was cut by 3 bases, the J end by 0 bases, with 3 bases between. Germline V gene lookup returns CDR1 MDHEN and CDR2 SYDVKM. CDR3 length: 13 amino acids. CDR3 nucleotides: TGTGCCAGCAGTTTCTATAGCAATCAGCCCCAGCATTTT. As protein: CASSFYSNQPQHF.

A note on this clone: The same CDR3 is also encoded by other DNA sequences in this sample. V is TRBV5-1 and J is TRBJ2-7, with D possibly matching TRBD1 (6 bases). Germline CDR1 reads SGHRS; CDR2 reads YFSETQ. V lost 7 bases, J lost 4 bases, and 9 bases lay in between. The CDR3 covers 11 residues. Written as DNA, the CDR3 is TGCGCCAGCTCGAGGGGGTACGAGCAGTACTTC. It encodes CASSRGYEQYF.

The J gene is TRBJ1-3, the V gene TRBV7-2; D unclear. Germline values: CDR1 SGHTA, CDR2 FQGNSA. Between the trimmed V and J ends, which lost 0 bases and 2 bases, there was a span of 11 bases. The CDR3 is 16 amino acids. CDR3 residues: CASSLASGLTGNTIYF. CDR3 DNA: TGTGCCAGCAGCTTAGCATCAGGTTTGACTGGAAACACCATATATTTT. Looking up the rest from reference TRBV7-2 and TRBJ1-3 gives the full variable domain: GAGVSQSPSNKVTEKGKDVELRCDPISGHTALYWYRQSLGQGLEFLIYFQGNSAPDKSGLPSDRFSAERTGGSVSTLTIQRTQQEDSAVYLCASSLASGLTGNTIYFGEGSWLTVV.

The genes are TRBV3-1 (or the pseudogene TRBV3-2) and TRBJ1-1; D is perhaps TRBD1 (5 bases). Trimming left V 4 bases short and J 4 bases short, with 19 bases between. The CDR3 is made up of 16 amino acids. CDR1 and CDR2 from the germline V gene are LGHDT and YNNKEL (reference sequence). The CDR3 sequence is CASSRTRGGVSTEAFF. The CDR3 nucleotides read TGTGCCAGCAGCCGAACTAGGGGAGGTGTGTCCACTGAAGCTTTCTTT.